The next 20 T cell receptor beta chains were all read from a single sample in a study of cytomegalovirus exposure and HLA in healthy donors. PCR used 60 Vbeta primers and 13 Jbeta primers. Profiling relied on immunoSEQ multiplex PCR, and the TCRdb table lists in-frame clones only, not all of them. The sample holds 150,000 to 200,000 clones, approximately 73% seen once. The specimen was PBMCs. These receptors were taken from a man in his forties or fifties in good health and CMV-seronegative.

The chain combines TRBV28 with TRBJ2-1; 10 positions match TRBD1. V lost 4 bases and J lost 0; bases outside the gene matches: 15. The CDR3 is made up of 20 amino acids. Germline CDR1 reads MDHEN; CDR2 reads SYDVKM. CDR3 protein: CASSSRDRGYGGSSYNEQFF. CDR3 DNA: TGTGCCAGCAGTTCCCGGGACAGGGGTTACGGGGGAAGCTCCTACAATGAGCAGTTCTTC.

This chain joins TRBV7-8 and TRBJ1-1; the D gene is possibly TRBD1 (5 bases). The CDR3 is made up of 13 amino acids. V lost 6 bases and J lost 5, with 13 bases in between. Per germline, CDR1 SGHVS and CDR2 FQNEAQ. The DNA for the CDR3 is TGTGCCAGCAGACCCGGGGGGGGGACTGAAGCTTTCTTT. It codes for CASRPGGGTEAFF.

This clone occurred a few times. The CDR3 coding sequence is TGTGCCAGTAGTGCGTCACCTAATTCACCCCTCCACTTT. This sequence encodes CASSASPNSPLHF. This chain uses TRBV19 with TRBJ1-6; D gene unclear. This CDR3 is built from 13 residues. Germline CDR1 is LNHDA and CDR2 is SQIVND (reference sequence). V was pared by 5 bases and J by 6 bases, with 8 bases between. The full variable domain, completed using reference TRBV19 and TRBJ1-6, is DGGITQSPKYLFRKEGQNVTLSCEQNLNHDAMYWYRQDPGQGLRLIYYSQIVNDFQKGDIAEGYSVSREKKESFPLTVTSAQKNPTAFYLCASSASPNSPLHFGNGTRLTVT.

This clone was seen a single time. The gene calls are TRBV4-1 and TRBJ2-7; TRBD2 might be the D (7 bases). This CDR3 region has 17 residues. From germline, CDR1 is MGHRA and CDR2 YSYEKL. V lost 0 bases to trimming and J lost 4 bases, with 19 bases between them. The chain's CDR3 is CASSQDKGTGGGYEQYF. CDR3 DNA: TGCGCCAGCAGCCAAGACAAAGGAACGGGGGGCGGGTACGAGCAGTACTTC.

V usage is TRBV19 and J usage is TRBJ1-2; 8 nucleotides agree with TRBD1. Germline lookup yields CDR1 LNHDA and CDR2 SQIVND (reference sequence). The junction had 8 bases not matched to a gene; V was cut back by 6 bases and J by 8 bases. This CDR3 contains 13 residues. CDR3 sequence (DNA): TGTGCCAGTAGACCGGACAGGGCTCAAGGCTACACCTTC. This gives the protein CASRPDRAQGYTF.

This clone appeared once. The DNA of the CDR3 is TGTGCCAGCCGATTAGGGGGCCCTAACAATGAGCAGTTCTTC. It specifies CASRLGGPNNEQFF. The J gene is TRBJ2-1, the V gene TRBV5-4, with 7 positions matching TRBD1. The germline V gene has CDR1 SGHNT and CDR2 YYREEE (reference sequence). Trimming cost V 7 bases and J 5 bases; bases outside gene matches: 9. CDR3 size: 14 residues.

This chain links TRBV7-9 with TRBJ2-1; 8 positions match TRBD1. Trimming removed 4 bases from V and 5 bases from J; junction bases left unmatched: 7. This CDR3 has 15 amino acids. Germline V gives CDR1 SEHNR, CDR2 FQNEAQ (reference sequence). This CDR3 reads CASSSYGTGNNEQFF. The CDR3 DNA reads TGTGCCAGCAGCTCATACGGGACAGGCAACAATGAGCAGTTCTTC.

The CDR3 DNA follows: TGTGCCAGCAGCGTACAGGGCAGAACTTTCTTT. Its translation is CASSVQGRTFF. This chain joins TRBV5-4 and TRBJ1-1; the D gene is possibly TRBD1 (6 bases). Germline CDR1 SGHNT, CDR2 YYREEE (reference sequence). The CDR3 is made up of 11 amino acids. V lost 4 bases, J lost 12 bases, and 13 bases lay in between.

V and J are TRBV6-1 and TRBJ1-3; possibly TRBD1 for D (5 bases). Trimming removed 5 bases from V and 0 bases from J, with 11 bases in between. Per germline, CDR1 MNHNS and CDR2 SASEGT. The CDR3 runs 15 residues. CDR3 residues: CASSLDRSSGNTIYF. The CDR3 DNA follows: TGTGCCAGCAGTTTAGACAGAAGCTCTGGAAACACCATATATTTT.

This clone is a singleton in its sample. Other DNA sequences in this sample translate to the same CDR3. V and J are TRBV6-4 and TRBJ1-1; 8 nucleotides line up with TRBD1. The CDR3 has 14 residues. Germline assignment: CDR1 MRHNA and CDR2 SNTAGT. V trimming: 6 bases; J trimming: 3 bases; junction bases outside the gene matches: 6. CDR3 nucleotide sequence: TGTGCCAGCAGCAACAGGGGGGGCGACACTGAAGCTTTCTTT. This encodes CASSNRGGDTEAFF.

The gene calls are TRBV5-1 and TRBJ2-4, with 7 positions matching TRBD1. V was pared by 4 bases and J by 8 bases, with 3 bases of the junction left unmatched. There are 12 residues in the CDR3. The germline CDR1 and CDR2 sequences are SGHRS and YFSETQ. CDR3 sequence reads: CASSNQGDIQYF. The CDR3 DNA is TGCGCCAGCAGCAATCAGGGGGACATTCAGTACTTC.

The V call is TRBV2, the J call TRBJ2-3; 13 positions agree with TRBD2. The trim removed 6 bases at V and 4 bases at J, leaving 4 bases unmatched. This CDR3 contains 15 residues. Germline-derived CDR1 and CDR2 are SNHLY and FYNNEI. The CDR3: CASRTSGGPADTQYF. CDR3 sequence (DNA): TGTGCCAGCAGGACTAGCGGGGGGCCGGCAGATACGCAGTATTTT.

The chain recombines TRBV5-1 with TRBJ2-7, with TRBD2 matching over 8 bases. The CDR3 is made up of 14 amino acids. CDR1 and CDR2 (germline): SGHRS, YFSETQ. Losses at the gene ends were 4 bases for V and 0 bases for J; bases not matched to a gene: 3. The CDR3: CASSRGGDSYEQYF. The CDR3 region has the DNA TGCGCCAGCAGCCGGGGGGGAGACTCCTACGAGCAGTACTTC.

CDR3 sequence: CASRNRLAGGHEQFF. The CDR3 DNA sequence: TGCGCCAGCAGAAACCGACTAGCGGGGGGACACGAGCAGTTCTTC. The rearrangement uses TRBV10-2 and TRBJ2-1; 13 nucleotides match TRBD2. This CDR3 is built from 15 residues. The germline V gene has CDR1 WSHSY and CDR2 SAAADI. The J segment lost 10 bases and the V segment lost 6 bases, leaving 9 bases of the junction unmatched.

This clone was counted only a few times. The V call is TRBV4-1, the J call TRBJ1-3, with D maybe TRBD1 (5 bases). Between the trimmed V and J ends, which lost 4 bases and 2 bases, there was a span of 15 bases. CDR1 and CDR2 (germline): MGHRA, YSYEKL. The CDR3 totals 16 residues. CDR3 protein: CASSRLQGGTGNTIYF. The CDR3 DNA follows: TGCGCCAGCAGCCGTTTGCAGGGAGGAACTGGAAACACCATATATTTT.

The chain carries TRBV19 and TRBJ1-5; 8 bases align to TRBD1. J lost 0 bases, V lost 4 bases, and 11 bases had no gene match. The CDR3 extends over 18 amino acids. Germline V gene data show CDR1 as LNHDA and CDR2 as SQIVND (reference sequence). Here the CDR3 reads CASSTGTGHIYSNQPQHF. The CDR3 bases are TGTGCCAGTAGTACCGGGACAGGCCATATATATAGCAATCAGCCCCAGCATTTT.

This clone appeared a single time. This chain links TRBV15 with TRBJ2-2, with 13 bases that match TRBD2. The germline gives CDR1 LNHNV, CDR2 YYDKDF (reference sequence). The CDR3 is 20 residues long. Trimming removed 3 bases from V and 0 bases from J; junction bases left unmatched: 10. The CDR3: CATSRRGLAGAFANTGELFF. The CDR3 DNA follows: TGTGCCACCAGCAGGCGAGGACTAGCGGGGGCCTTCGCGAACACCGGGGAGCTGTTTTTT.

The chain employs TRBV4-2 and TRBJ2-1; TRBD2 matches at 14 bases. The CDR3 runs 13 residues. Trimming at V came to 4 bases and at J to 12 bases, leaving 2 bases not matched to a gene. Per the germline V gene, CDR1 is LGHNA and CDR2 is YNFKEQ. As DNA, the CDR3 is TGTGCCAGCAGCCTCGGACTAGCGGGGGGGCAGTTCTTC. Translating gives CASSLGLAGGQFF.

The chain links TRBV6-1 to TRBJ1-2; TRBD1 matches 7 bases. The CDR3 length is 13 residues. The V gene's germline CDR1 is MNHNS and CDR2 SASEGT. V lost 4 bases to trimming and J lost 10 bases; unmatched junction nucleotides: 9. CDR3 nucleotide sequence: TGTGCCAGCAGTGTAAAAACCGGGACAGACTACACCTTC. Translation: CASSVKTGTDYTF.

This chain connects TRBV28 to TRBJ1-2; 8 positions match TRBD1. Per germline, CDR1 MDHEN and CDR2 SYDVKM. CDR3 size: 15 residues. J gave up 5 bases and V 6 bases, and 11 bases lay outside the gene matches. CDR3 nucleotides: TGTGCCAGCAGCGTACGCTTGGACAGGGATTATGGCTACACCTTC. Translated, it gives CASSVRLDRDYGYTF.